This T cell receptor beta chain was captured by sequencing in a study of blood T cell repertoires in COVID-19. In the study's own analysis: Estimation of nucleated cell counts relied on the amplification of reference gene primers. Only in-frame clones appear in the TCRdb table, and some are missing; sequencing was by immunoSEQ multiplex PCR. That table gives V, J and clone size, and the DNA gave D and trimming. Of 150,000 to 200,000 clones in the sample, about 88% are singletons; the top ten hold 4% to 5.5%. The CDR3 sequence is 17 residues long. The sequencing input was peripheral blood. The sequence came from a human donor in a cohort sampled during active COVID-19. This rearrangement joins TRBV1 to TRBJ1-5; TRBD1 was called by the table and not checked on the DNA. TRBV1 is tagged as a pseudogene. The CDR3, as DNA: TGCACCAGCAGCCAAGACAACAGGGGGGCAAGCAATCAGCCCCAGCATTTT. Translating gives CTSSQDNRGASNQPQHF.